These 32 T cell receptor beta chains were sequenced from one sample in a study of regulatory T cells in long-lasting Graves disease. Stated time point: persistent/refractory GD, antithyroid drugs over 5 years with positive TRAb. RNA from PBMCs was the source of the TCR library. Relying on iRepertoire HTBI primers and Arm-PCR of CDR3 regions, the team built TCR beta libraries. In TCRdb, the multiplex PCR reads were re-called with MiXCR into one record per CDR3 protein. The data contain approximately 400,000 distinct CDR3 sequences, roughly a quarter of them singletons. The sample in question was peripheral blood mononuclear cells (PBMCs), obtained when the disease was refractory, from a patient treated with antithyroid drugs. The receptors originated from a female donor with Graves disease.

The gene calls are TRBV7-2 and TRBJ2-7, with D unclear. V lost 5 bases and J 1 base, leaving 12 bases between the germline ends. The CDR3 loop spans 14 amino acids. Germline CDR1 SGHTA, CDR2 FQGNSA. CDR3 DNA: TGTGCCAGCAGCCCGACTCGAGTGTCCTACGAGCAGTACTTC. Its translation is CASSPTRVSYEQYF.

The chain joins TRBV24-1 to TRBJ1-2, with a tentative D call TRBD1 (5 bases). V was trimmed by 3 bases and J by 5 bases, leaving 18 bases between them. CDR1 is KGHDR, CDR2 SFDVKD, per germline. This CDR3 comprises 16 residues. CDR3 protein: CATSDGGDRETYGYTF. As DNA, the CDR3 is TGTGCCACCAGTGATGGGGGGGACCGGGAAACATATGGCTACACCTTC.

Concerning this clonotype: Possible read error: a much larger clone is one base away. V and J are TRBV6-2 or TRBV6-3 and TRBJ2-7; D is perhaps TRBD1 or TRBD2 (5 bases each). V lost 2 bases and J 3 bases, leaving 20 bases between the germline ends. CDR1 is MNHEY, CDR2 SVGEGT, per germline. The CDR3 sequence is 17 residues long. CDR3 DNA: TGTGCCAGCAGTTACCCAGGTGGACGGGGCCCTCACTACGAGCAGTACTTC. Translation gives CASSYPGGRGPHYEQYF.

The J gene is TRBJ1-1, the V gene TRBV7-2, with 11 bases matching TRBD1. Germline V gene sequence: CDR1 SGHTA, CDR2 FQGNSA. With V trimmed by 2 bases and J by 3 bases, 2 bases remained unmatched. The CDR3 is made up of 15 amino acids. The CDR3 nucleotides are TGTGCCAGCAGCTTATGGGACAGGGGGTACACTGAAGCTTTCTTT. Residues: CASSLWDRGYTEAFF. Filled out from reference TRBV7-2 and TRBJ1-1, the complete variable domain reads GAGVSQSPSNKVTEKGKDVELRCDPISGHTALYWYRQSLGQGLEFLIYFQGNSAPDKSGLPSDRFSAERTGGSVSTLTIQRTQQEDSAVYLCASSLWDRGYTEAFFGQGTRLTVV.

This clonotype has just a few counts. A far larger clone is just one base off, so this is likely a read error. V and J are TRBV15 and TRBJ2-7; D gene ambiguous. V was trimmed by 5 bases and J by 0 bases, leaving 5 bases between them. The germline gives CDR1 LNHNV, CDR2 YYDKDF (reference sequence). The CDR3 has 12 amino acids. The CDR3 here is CATSPSSYEQYF. The CDR3 DNA is TGTGCCACCAGCCCTAGCTCCTACGAGCAGTACTTC.

In its sample, this clonotype was seen many times. The rearrangement joins TRBV30 to TRBJ2-2, with D hard to call. CDR1 GTSNPN and CDR2 SVGIG come from the germline V gene (reference sequence). V shed 3 bases and J shed 0 bases, with 5 bases lying between them. CDR3 length: 13 residues. The CDR3 nucleotides are TGTGCCTGGAGGACGCCGAACACCGGGGAGCTGTTTTTT. This gives the protein CAWRTPNTGELFF.

The chain is built from TRBV12-3 or TRBV12-4 and TRBJ2-5; no clear D. Trimming took 3 bases from V and 5 from J, leaving 10 bases between them. The CDR3 is 13 residues long. As DNA, the CDR3 is TGTGCCAGCAGTTTTGAGTATAGGGAGACCCAGTACTTC. Amino acid sequence: CASSFEYRETQYF.

This sequence joins TRBV29-1 and TRBJ1-2; 7 bases are shared with TRBD1. Germline values: CDR1 SQVTM, CDR2 ANQGSEA. The CDR3 extends over 13 amino acids. The CDR3 protein is CTARQGTNYGYTF. The CDR3 nucleotides read TGCACCGCTCGACAGGGCACTAACTATGGCTACACCTTC.

This clonotype appeared many times. The CDR3 region is CASSFSAGGTEAFF. The DNA for the CDR3 is TGTGCCAGCAGTTTCTCCGCTGGTGGCACTGAAGCTTTCTTT. The chain uses TRBV27 and TRBJ1-1; D gene unclear. This CDR3 is 14 amino acids long. Germline loops: CDR1 MNHEY, CDR2 SMNVEV (reference sequence). V was trimmed by 3 bases and J by 4 bases, leaving 12 bases between them.

This clonotype was observed a few times. The chain couples TRBV7-9 to TRBJ2-7; 10 bases are shared with TRBD1. The V segment lost 3 bases and the J segment 4 bases; nucleotides outside the gene matches: 3. Per germline, CDR1 SEHNR and CDR2 FQNEAQ (reference sequence). The CDR3 is 14 residues long. In DNA form, the CDR3 reads TGTGCCAGCAGCTTCAAGGACAGGGGGTACGAGCAGTACTTC. Its translation: CASSFKDRGYEQYF.

The chain couples TRBV10-3 to TRBJ2-5; perhaps TRBD2 as D (5 bases). V lost 6 bases, J lost 5 bases, and 7 bases lay in between. CDR1 ENHRY and CDR2 SYGVKD come from the germline V gene. The CDR3 loop spans 11 amino acids. Written as DNA, the CDR3 is TGTGCCATCAGATCGGGGGAGACCCAGTACTTC. Protein product: CAIRSGETQYF.

On this clonotype: Germline is not matched at one junction end, which may reflect a read error. V is TRBV7-8 and J is TRBJ2-7, with D possibly TRBD1 on 6 matching bases. The CDR3 loop spans 14 amino acids. The germline V gene has CDR1 SGHVS and CDR2 FQNEAQ. CDR3 in DNA: TGTGCCAGCAGCTTGGGTCACAGGGAATACGGGCAGTACTTC. Residues: CASSLGHREYGQYF.

This chain joins TRBV7-2 and TRBJ2-7, with D unclear. Trimming left V 0 bases short and J 3 bases short, with 15 bases between. The CDR3 has 16 residues. Germline V gene data show CDR1 as SGHTA and CDR2 as FQGNSA. The CDR3 spells CASSLALGVTDYEQYF. The DNA of the CDR3 is TGTGCCAGCAGCTTAGCGCTAGGTGTTACCGACTACGAGCAGTACTTC.

This clonotype showed up just once. At one end the junction does not follow the germline gene, possibly because of a read error. The chain joins TRBV5-1 to TRBJ2-6; D is possibly TRBD1 (5 bases). This CDR3 region has 17 residues. CDR1 and CDR2 from the germline V gene are SGHRS and YFSETQ. DNA of the CDR3: TGCGCCAGCAGCTTACTCCCGATGAGCTCTGGGGCCAACGTCCAGACTTTC. This encodes CASSLLPMSSGANVQTF.

The chain uses TRBV5-1 and TRBJ1-1; a weak D match, TRBD1 (5 bases). Germline-derived CDR1 and CDR2 are SGHRS and YFSETQ. V was cut by 4 bases and J by 8 bases, with 15 bases left in between. The CDR3 length is 13 residues. CDR3 sequence: CASSTGTVLEAFF. CDR3 nucleotide sequence: TGCGCCAGCAGCACCGGGACTGTGTTAGAAGCTTTCTTT.

This clonotype was seen many times. The chain employs TRBV20-1 and TRBJ1-4; possible D gene TRBD1, 6 bases. Per the germline V gene, CDR1 is DFQATT and CDR2 is SNEGSKA (reference sequence). The CDR3 spans 15 residues. Trimming cost V 0 bases and J 4 bases, with 12 bases left between them. In nucleotides, the CDR3 is TGCAGTGCTAGAGATCGTGGCAGGGGTAATGAAAAACTGTTTTTT. This sequence encodes CSARDRGRGNEKLFF.

The rearrangement joins TRBV7-3 to TRBJ2-7; 10 bases fit TRBD2. Trimming removed 5 bases from V and 0 bases from J; junction bases left unmatched: 4. This CDR3 comprises 15 residues. Germline V gene lookup returns CDR1 SGHTA and CDR2 FQGTGA. The CDR3 coding sequence is TGTGCCAGCAGCCGCCTAGCGGGGGACTCCTACGAGCAGTACTTC. As protein: CASSRLAGDSYEQYF.

The V gene is TRBV7-9, the J gene TRBJ2-7; D ambiguous. This CDR3 contains 15 residues. V lost 1 base and J 0 bases, leaving 10 bases between the germline ends. Germline CDR1 SEHNR, CDR2 FQNEAQ (reference sequence). The DNA for the CDR3 is TGTGCCAGCAGCTTAGAGGATGGCCTCTCCTACGAGCAGTACTTC. Its translation is CASSLEDGLSYEQYF.

The gene calls are TRBV28 and TRBJ2-2; 9 bases are shared with TRBD2. This CDR3 comprises 17 residues. CDR1 and CDR2 (germline): MDHEN, SYDVKM. Losses at the gene ends were 4 bases for V and 1 base for J; bases not matched to a gene: 7. This CDR3 reads CASSWETTSGNTGELFF. The CDR3 DNA reads as TGTGCCAGCAGTTGGGAGACGACTAGCGGGAACACCGGGGAGCTGTTTTTT.

In this sample, this clonotype turned up many times. This chain links TRBV10-3 with TRBJ1-5; D unclear. Germline loops: CDR1 ENHRY, CDR2 SYGVKD. The CDR3 is 12 amino acids. Trimming removed 6 bases from V and 4 bases from J, with 7 bases in between. The CDR3 DNA is TGTGCCATCAGCGCGGGGAATCAGCCCCAGCATTTT. This translates into CAISAGNQPQHF.

The chain joins TRBV7-9 to TRBJ1-5; unclear D gene. The CDR3 runs to 14 residues. Trimming removed 5 bases from V and 0 bases from J, with 8 bases in between. Germline loops: CDR1 SEHNR, CDR2 FQNEAQ (reference sequence). CDR3 DNA sequence: TGTGCCAGCAGCCTACAAAGTAGCAATCAGCCCCAGCATTTT. Translating it yields CASSLQSSNQPQHF.

This clonotype was found a few times. The chain links TRBV6-1 to TRBJ1-6; 8 positions agree with TRBD1. Losses at the gene ends were 4 bases for V and 9 bases for J; bases not matched to a gene: 8. Germline V gene sequence: CDR1 MNHNS, CDR2 SASEGT. CDR3 length equals 15 residues. The chain's CDR3 is CASSVRGQAASPLHF. CDR3 DNA: TGTGCCAGCAGTGTACGGGGACAGGCCGCTTCACCCCTCCACTTT.

This clonotype was seen at least ten times. This sequence joins TRBV5-5 and TRBJ2-1, with no clear D. V dropped 0 bases and J dropped 7 bases, with 5 bases sitting between them. The CDR3 covers 12 residues. Germline V CDR1 and CDR2: SGHKS, YYEKEE (reference sequence). CDR3 DNA: TGTGCCAGCAGCTTGGACCTTAATGAGCAGTTCTTC. It is translated as CASSLDLNEQFF.

With respect to this clonotype: At one boundary the junction diverges from the germline segment, which might be a read error. V gene TRBV28 combines with J gene TRBJ1-1; 7 nucleotides line up with TRBD1. Germline V gene data show CDR1 as MDHEN and CDR2 as SYDVKM. CDR3 size: 15 residues. CDR3 residues: CACSQTGVINTEAFF. The CDR3 coding sequence is TGTGCCTGCAGTCAAACAGGGGTTATAAACACTGAAGCTTTCTTT.

This sequence joins TRBV7-2 and TRBJ1-1; 7 nucleotides agree with TRBD1. The CDR3 spans 13 residues. Trimming cost V 6 bases and J 5 bases; bases outside gene matches: 6. CDR1 SGHTA and CDR2 FQGNSA come from the germline V gene. CDR3 sequence: CASRQGRVTEAFF. For the CDR3, the DNA is TGTGCCAGCAGACAGGGGCGCGTGACTGAAGCTTTCTTT. The variable domain in full, with the rest retrieved from reference TRBV7-2 and TRBJ1-1, is GAGVSQSPSNKVTEKGKDVELRCDPISGHTALYWYRQSLGQGLEFLIYFQGNSAPDKSGLPSDRFSAERTGGSVSTLTIQRTQQEDSAVYLCASRQGRVTEAFFGQGTRLTVV.

As regards this clonotype: At one boundary the junction diverges from the germline segment, which might be a read error. This chain connects TRBV30 to TRBJ2-6; the D gene could be TRBD1 or TRBD2 (6 bases each). Germline V gene sequence: CDR1 GTSNPN, CDR2 SVGIG (reference sequence). CDR3 length equals 12 residues. The CDR3 region is CACLTGANVLAF. The CDR3 DNA reads as TGTGCCTGCTTGACGGGGGCCAACGTCCTGGCTTTC.

This clonotype showed up many times. The chain recombines TRBV20-1 with TRBJ2-5, with D hard to call. Looked up from germline, CDR1 is DFQATT and CDR2 is SNEGSKA (reference sequence). The V end lost 7 bases, the J end lost 5 bases, and 14 bases lay between the germline ends. The CDR3 totals 12 residues. The DNA for the CDR3 is TGCAGTGTAAGACGAGCGTTGGAGACCCAGTACTTC. It is translated as CSVRRALETQYF.

There are a few counts of this clonotype. The genes are TRBV3-1 and TRBJ2-3, with D perhaps TRBD2 (5 bases). The CDR3 is 14 amino acids. Germline V gene lookup returns CDR1 LGHDT and CDR2 YNNKEL (reference sequence). Trimming cost V 4 bases and J 2 bases, with 10 bases left between them. This chain's CDR3 is CASSRSDSTDTQYF. CDR3 DNA: TGTGCCAGCAGCCGATCGGACTCCACAGATACGCAGTATTTT.

The V and J genes are TRBV7-9 and TRBJ1-5; no clear D gene. Germline CDR1 is SEHNR and CDR2 is FQNEAQ (reference sequence). V was trimmed by 7 bases and J by 1 base, leaving 26 bases between them. This CDR3 region has 19 residues. CDR3 protein: CASTEIRRPKALSNQPQHF. DNA for the CDR3: TGTGCCAGCACTGAAATCAGGCGGCCCAAAGCGCTCAGCAATCAGCCCCAGCATTTT.

This clonotype was found a few times. The genes are TRBV7-9 and TRBJ2-7; D possibly corresponds to TRBD1 (6 bases). Germline loops: CDR1 SEHNR, CDR2 FQNEAQ (reference sequence). V was pared by 5 bases and J by 3 bases, with 14 bases between. The CDR3 sequence is 14 residues long. The DNA of the CDR3 is TGTGCCAGCAGCCCACAGGGATCACACTACGAGCAGTACTTC. It is translated as CASSPQGSHYEQYF.

This clonotype was counted between two and nine times. The V and J genes are TRBV6-5 and TRBJ1-1; tentative D call: TRBD1 (5 bases). Deletions cut 2 bases from V and 5 bases from J, with 18 bases between. The germline CDR1 and CDR2 sequences are MNHEY and SVGAGI. The CDR3 spans 16 residues. CDR3 sequence reads: CASSYLSGPVLTEAFF. For the CDR3, the DNA is TGTGCCAGCAGTTACCTTTCAGGGCCTGTTTTGACTGAAGCTTTCTTT.

The count of this clonotype is one. J is TRBJ2-3 and V is TRBV27; 7 bases are shared with TRBD1. The CDR3 spans 15 residues. Germline V gives CDR1 MNHEY, CDR2 SMNVEV (reference sequence). J lost 4 bases, V lost 7 bases, and 11 bases had no gene match. CDR3 DNA sequence: TGTGCCAGCAACGCTTTACAGGGGCGCGCAGATACGCAGTATTTT. This encodes CASNALQGRADTQYF.